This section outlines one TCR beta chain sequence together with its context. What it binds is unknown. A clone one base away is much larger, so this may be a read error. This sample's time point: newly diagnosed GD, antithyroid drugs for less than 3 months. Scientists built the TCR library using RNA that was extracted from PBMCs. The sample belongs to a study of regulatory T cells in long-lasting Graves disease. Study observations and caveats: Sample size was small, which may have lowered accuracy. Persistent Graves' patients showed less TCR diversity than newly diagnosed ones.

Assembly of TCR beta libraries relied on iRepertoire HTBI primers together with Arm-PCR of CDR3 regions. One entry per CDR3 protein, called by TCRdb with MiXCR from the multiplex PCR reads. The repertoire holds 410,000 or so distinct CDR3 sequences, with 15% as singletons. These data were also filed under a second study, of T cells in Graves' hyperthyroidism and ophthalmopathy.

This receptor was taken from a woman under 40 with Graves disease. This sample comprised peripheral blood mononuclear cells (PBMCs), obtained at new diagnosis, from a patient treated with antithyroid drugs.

CDR3 DNA sequence: TGTGCCAGCAGCCCCGCTAGCGGGCTCTACGCGCAGTACTTC. This encodes CASSPASGLYAQYF. The rearrangement joins TRBV6-2 or TRBV6-3 to TRBJ2-7; 8 nucleotides align to TRBD2. The length of the CDR3 is 14 residues. Germline-derived CDR1 and CDR2 are MNHEY and SVGEGT.